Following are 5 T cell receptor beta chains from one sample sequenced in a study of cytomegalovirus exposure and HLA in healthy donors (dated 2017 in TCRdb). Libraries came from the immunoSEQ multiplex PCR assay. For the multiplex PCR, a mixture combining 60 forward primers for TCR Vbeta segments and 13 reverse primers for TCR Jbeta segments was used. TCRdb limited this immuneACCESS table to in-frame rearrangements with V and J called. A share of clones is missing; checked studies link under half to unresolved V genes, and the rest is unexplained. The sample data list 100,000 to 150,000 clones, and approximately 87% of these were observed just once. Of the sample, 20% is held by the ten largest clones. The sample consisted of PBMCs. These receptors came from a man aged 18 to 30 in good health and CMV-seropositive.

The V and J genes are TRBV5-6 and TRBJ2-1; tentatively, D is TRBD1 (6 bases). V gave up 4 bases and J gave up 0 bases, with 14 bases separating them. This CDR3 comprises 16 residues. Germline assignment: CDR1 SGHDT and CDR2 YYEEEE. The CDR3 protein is CASSLPTGLSYNEQFF. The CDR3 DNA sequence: TGTGCCAGCAGCCTTCCGACAGGACTCTCCTACAATGAGCAGTTCTTC.

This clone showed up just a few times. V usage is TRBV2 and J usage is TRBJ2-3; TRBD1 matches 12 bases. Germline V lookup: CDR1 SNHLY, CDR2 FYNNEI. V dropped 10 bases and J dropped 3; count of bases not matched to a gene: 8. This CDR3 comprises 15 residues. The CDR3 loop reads CATPPGQGATDTQYF. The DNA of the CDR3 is TGTGCCACCCCCCCGGGACAGGGGGCAACAGATACGCAGTATTTT. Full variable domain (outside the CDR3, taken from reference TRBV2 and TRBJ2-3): EPEVTQTPSHQVTQMGQEVILRCVPISNHLYFYWYRQILGQKVEFLVSFYNNEISEKSEIFDDQFSVERPDGSNFTLKIRSTKLEDSAMYFCATPPGQGATDTQYFGPGTRLTVL.

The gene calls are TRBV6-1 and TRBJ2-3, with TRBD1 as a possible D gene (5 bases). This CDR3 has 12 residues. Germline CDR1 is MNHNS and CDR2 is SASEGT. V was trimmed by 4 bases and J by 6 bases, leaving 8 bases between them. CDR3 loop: CASSVKGDTQYF. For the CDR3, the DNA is TGTGCCAGCAGTGTTAAGGGGGATACGCAGTATTTT.

The CDR3 loop reads CASSMTGIHQPQHF. The CDR3 DNA reads TGTGCCAGCTCTATGACAGGGATTCATCAGCCCCAGCATTTT. The genes are TRBV5-6 and TRBJ1-5; TRBD1 aligns across 7 bases. The junction had 9 bases not matched to a gene; V was cut back by 7 bases and J by 5 bases. This CDR3 comprises 14 residues. Per germline, CDR1 SGHDT and CDR2 YYEEEE.

CDR3 loop: CASSRTEAFF. The DNA for the CDR3 is TGTGCCAGTAGCAGAACCGAAGCTTTCTTT. The V gene is TRBV19, the J gene TRBJ1-1; D remains unclear. Trimming removed 6 bases from V and 8 bases from J, with 7 bases in between. The CDR3 runs 10 residues. Germline values: CDR1 LNHDA, CDR2 SQIVND (reference sequence).